The subject of this entry is one T cell receptor beta chain. The data were taken from a study of blood T cell repertoires in COVID-19. Overall study: In each case, the material was cDNA or gDNA derived from T cells, B-cell-depleted T cells, or PBMCs.

Original data processing: Estimation of nucleated cell counts relied on the amplification of reference gene primers. Assay used: immunoSEQ multiplex PCR; TCRdb lists only in-frame clones, some missing. The D gene and trimming were derived from the DNA, and the V and J assignments and clone size from that table. This table has under 250,000 clones, around nine tenths appearing once. The CDR3 covers 17 residues. Germline V gene data show CDR1 as MNHEY and CDR2 as SMNVEV (reference sequence). The junction had 8 bases not matched to a gene; V was cut back by 3 bases and J by 6 bases. The sequence came from a man aged 35 to 55 with acute or convalescent COVID-19. Source material: peripheral blood. This sequence joins TRBV27 and TRBJ1-4; TRBD1 aligns across 12 bases. The CDR3 is CASSFPLRDRGHEKLFF. Here the CDR3 DNA reads TGTGCCAGCAGTTTCCCCCTTAGGGACAGGGGGCATGAAAAACTGTTTTTT.